This entry features one T cell receptor (beta chain) sequence. The target antigen is unknown. The sample comes from a study of cytomegalovirus exposure and HLA in healthy donors. The PCR contained 60 Vbeta and 13 Jbeta primers. Repertoires were generated with immunoSEQ multiplex PCR, while TCRdb's copy carries only in-frame clones and drops some. This sample yields some 120,000 clones, of which 80% to 90% are seen a single time; about 11% belongs to the top ten. Regarding the study as a whole: V- and J-gene trimming of TCR beta was linked (in a later analysis) to a missense DCLRE1C variant. Later work associated roughly 17,000 TCR beta sequences with HLA alleles at 0.05 false discovery rate.

CDR3 length: 15 amino acids. Germline CDR1 is SGHRS and CDR2 is YFSETQ. The V gene end was trimmed by 8 bases and the J gene end by 5 bases; junction bases not matched to a gene: 6. The clonotype was recovered from a male donor in good health and CMV-seropositive. The chain combines TRBV5-1 with TRBJ2-3; 15 nucleotides line up with TRBD2. The material sequenced was PBMCs. For the CDR3, the DNA is TGCGCCAGTCGGACTAGCGGGAGGGAGGGAGATACGCAGTATTTT. Translation: CASRTSGREGDTQYF. Full variable domain (outside the CDR3, taken from reference TRBV5-1 and TRBJ2-3): KAGVTQTPRYLIKTRGQQVTLSCSPISGHRSVSWYQQTPGQGLQFLFEYFSETQRNKGNFPGRFSGRQFSNSRSEMNVSTLELGDSALYLCASRTSGREGDTQYFGPGTRLTVL.